In its sample, the clone carrying this TCR beta chain was seen a few times. Its antigen is as yet unknown. Libraries for TCR beta were made by quantitative 5'-RACE with molecular barcodes. TCRdb reanalysed the 5' RACE reads using MiXCR and keeps one entry per CDR3 protein. The sample includes about 350,000 distinct CDR3 sequences, roughly 20% of them seen just once. The data belong to a study of CD8 T cells in ankylosing spondylitis. CDR3 length equals 16 residues. The V gene's germline CDR1 is SGHAT and CDR2 FQNNGV. Losses at the gene ends were 3 bases for V and 8 bases for J; bases not matched to a gene: 10. Study results and limitations: In peripheral blood, disease-linked CD8+ clones occurred at relatively low frequencies. Some of the motif variants had earlier been found in reactive arthritis patients' fluid and blood. Characteristic, it appeared, of ankylosing spondylitis blood was a TCR beta motif of eight highly homologous variants.

Material: blood, either unsorted or a sorted T cell fraction (not recorded which). The TCR was taken from a male donor with ankylosing spondylitis or in good health (not recorded which). The V and J genes are TRBV11-2 and TRBJ2-1; TRBD2 agrees at 10 bases. The CDR3 coding sequence is TGTGCCAGCAGCTTCTCTAGCGGGGGCTACGGGGATGAGCAGTTCTTC. This encodes CASSFSSGGYGDEQFF.